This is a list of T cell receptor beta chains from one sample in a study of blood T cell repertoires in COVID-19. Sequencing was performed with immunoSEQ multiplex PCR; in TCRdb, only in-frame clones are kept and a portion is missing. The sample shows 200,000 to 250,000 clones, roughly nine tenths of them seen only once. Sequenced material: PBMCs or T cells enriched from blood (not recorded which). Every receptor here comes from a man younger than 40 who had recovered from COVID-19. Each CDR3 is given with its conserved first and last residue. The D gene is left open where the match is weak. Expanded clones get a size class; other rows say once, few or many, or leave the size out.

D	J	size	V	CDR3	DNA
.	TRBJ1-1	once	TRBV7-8	CASSPGGGAPGNTEAFF	TGTGCCAGCAGCCCGGGGGGGGGCGCGCCGGGGAACACTGAAGCTTTCTTT
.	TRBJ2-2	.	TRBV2	CASSVTTGNTGELFF	TGTGCCAGCAGTGTTACGACTGGAAACACCGGGGAGCTGTTTTTT
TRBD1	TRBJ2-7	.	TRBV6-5	CASSYAGQGVSYEQYF	TGTGCCAGCAGTTACGCGGGACAGGGGGTATCCTACGAGCAGTACTTC
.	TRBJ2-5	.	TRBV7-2	CASSQLPPETQYF	TGTGCCAGCAGCCAACTCCCCCCCGAGACCCAGTACTTC
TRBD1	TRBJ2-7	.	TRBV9	CASSVAGGSEQYF	TGTGCCAGCAGCGTAGCAGGGGGAAGCGAGCAGTACTTC
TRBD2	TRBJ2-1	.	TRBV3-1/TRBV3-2	CASSQLAGGYEQFF	TGTGCCAGCAGCCAGCTAGCGGGAGGCTATGAGCAGTTCTTC
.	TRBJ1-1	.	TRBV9	CASSVTPGHMNTEAFF	TGTGCCAGCAGCGTGACCCCGGGACATATGAACACTGAAGCTTTCTTT
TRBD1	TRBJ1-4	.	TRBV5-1	CASSQSSGTGGRNEKLFF	TGCGCCAGCAGCCAATCCTCCGGGACAGGGGGCAGAAATGAAAAACTGTTTTTT
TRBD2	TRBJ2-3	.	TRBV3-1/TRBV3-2	CASSGRGADTQYF	TGTGCCAGCAGCGGGCGGGGGGCGGATACGCAGTATTTT
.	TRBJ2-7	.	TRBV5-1	CASSMTTTYEQYF	TGCGCCAGCAGCATGACAACCACCTACGAGCAGTACTTC
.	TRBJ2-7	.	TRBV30	CAWSAGDYEQYF	TGTGCCTGGAGTGCGGGAGACTACGAGCAGTACTTC
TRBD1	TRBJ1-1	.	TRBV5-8	CASSLTGTGGVEAFF	TGTGCCAGCAGCTTAACCGGGACAGGGGGTGTTGAAGCTTTCTTT
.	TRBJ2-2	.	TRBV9	CASSVDLGGNTGELFF	TGTGCCAGCAGCGTAGACCTAGGGGGGAACACCGGGGAGCTGTTTTTT
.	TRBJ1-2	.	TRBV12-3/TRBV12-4	CASRENREGYTF	TGTGCCAGCAGGGAAAACAGAGAAGGCTACACCTTC
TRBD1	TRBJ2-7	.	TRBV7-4	CASSLEDRGHNSYEQYF	TGTGCCAGCAGCTTAGAGGACAGGGGACATAACTCCTACGAGCAGTACTTC
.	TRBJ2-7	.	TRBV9	CASSPGQRYEQYF	TGTGCCAGCAGCCCAGGACAGAGGTACGAGCAGTACTTC
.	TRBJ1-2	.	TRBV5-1	CASSLEVRLNGYTF	TGCGCCAGCAGCTTGGAGGTACGACTGAATGGCTACACCTTC
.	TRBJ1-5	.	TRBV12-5	CASGFSGSNQPQHF	TGTGCTAGTGGTTTTTCAGGGAGCAATCAGCCCCAGCATTTT
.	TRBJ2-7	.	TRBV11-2	CASSLDITFYEQYF	TGTGCCAGCAGCCTGGACATAACCTTCTACGAGCAGTACTTC
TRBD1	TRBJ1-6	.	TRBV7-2	CASSFYRGEHSPLHF	TGTGCCAGCAGCTTTTACAGGGGAGAGCATTCACCCCTCCACTTT
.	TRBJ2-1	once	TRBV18	CASSPPSVSEQFF	TGTGCCAGCTCACCACCCTCCGTCAGTGAGCAGTTCTTC
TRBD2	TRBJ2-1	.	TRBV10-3	CAISEWLAGGYNEQFF	TGTGCCATCAGTGAGTGGCTAGCGGGGGGCTACAATGAGCAGTTCTTC
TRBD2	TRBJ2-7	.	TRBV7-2	CASSISGGTLYEQYF	TGTGCCAGCAGCATTAGCGGGGGGACTCTTTACGAGCAGTACTTC
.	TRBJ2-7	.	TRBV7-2	CASSFQFPTYEQYF	TGTGCCAGCAGCTTCCAATTTCCCACCTACGAGCAGTACTTC
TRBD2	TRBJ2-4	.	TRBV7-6	CASSLGRGGEVWNIQYF	TGTGCCAGCAGCTTAGGTCGCGGGGGGGAAGTATGGAACATTCAGTACTTC
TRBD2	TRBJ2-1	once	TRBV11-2	CASSTLVRREAHPPYEQFF	TGTGCCAGCAGCACGTTAGTCCGGCGGGAGGCCCATCCACCCTATGAGCAGTTCTTC
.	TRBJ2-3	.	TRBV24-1	CATSARGTLDTQYF	TGTGCCACCAGTGCCCGGGGGACCTTAGATACGCAGTATTTT
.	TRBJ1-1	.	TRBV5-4	CASSRREMNTEAFF	TGTGCCAGCAGCAGAAGGGAGATGAACACTGAAGCTTTCTTT
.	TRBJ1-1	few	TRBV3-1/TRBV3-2	CASCTEGTEAFF	TGTGCCAGCTGTACAGAGGGCACTGAAGCTTTCTTT
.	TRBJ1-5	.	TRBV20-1	CSATLGRAQHF	TGCAGTGCCACGCTGGGGCGAGCCCAGCATTTT
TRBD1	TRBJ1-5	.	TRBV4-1	CASSQEDRSNQPQHF	TGCGCCAGCAGCCAGGAGGACAGGAGCAATCAGCCCCAGCATTTT
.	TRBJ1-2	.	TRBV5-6	CASSPLSRANYGYTF	TGTGCCAGCAGCCCTCTTTCCCGCGCGAACTATGGCTACACCTTC
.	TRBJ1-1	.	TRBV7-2	CASSLEVRRGNTEAFF	TGTGCCAGCAGCTTAGAAGTTCGGCGGGGCAACACTGAAGCTTTCTTT
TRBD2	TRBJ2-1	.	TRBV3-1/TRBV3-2	CASSHRTSLNEQFF	TGTGCCAGCAGCCATAGGACTAGCCTTAATGAGCAGTTCTTC
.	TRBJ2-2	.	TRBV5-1	CASSLTGDTGELFF	TGCGCCAGCAGCTTGACGGGAGACACCGGGGAGCTGTTTTTT
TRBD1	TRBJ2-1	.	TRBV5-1	CASSLATGQRYNEQFF	TGCGCCAGCAGCTTGGCGACAGGGCAACGGTACAATGAGCAGTTCTTC
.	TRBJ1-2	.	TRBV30	CAWSQTARGYGYTF	TGTGCCTGGAGTCAAACCGCCAGGGGCTATGGCTACACCTTC
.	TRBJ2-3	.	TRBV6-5	CASSYSSMDTQYF	TGTGCCAGCAGTTATTCTAGCATGGATACGCAGTATTTT
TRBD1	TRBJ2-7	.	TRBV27	CASSSTGSSYEQYF	TGTGCCAGCAGCTCGACAGGGAGCTCCTACGAGCAGTACTTC
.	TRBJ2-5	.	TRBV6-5	CASRPSGSETQYF	TGTGCCAGCAGGCCCTCAGGGTCGGAGACCCAGTACTTC